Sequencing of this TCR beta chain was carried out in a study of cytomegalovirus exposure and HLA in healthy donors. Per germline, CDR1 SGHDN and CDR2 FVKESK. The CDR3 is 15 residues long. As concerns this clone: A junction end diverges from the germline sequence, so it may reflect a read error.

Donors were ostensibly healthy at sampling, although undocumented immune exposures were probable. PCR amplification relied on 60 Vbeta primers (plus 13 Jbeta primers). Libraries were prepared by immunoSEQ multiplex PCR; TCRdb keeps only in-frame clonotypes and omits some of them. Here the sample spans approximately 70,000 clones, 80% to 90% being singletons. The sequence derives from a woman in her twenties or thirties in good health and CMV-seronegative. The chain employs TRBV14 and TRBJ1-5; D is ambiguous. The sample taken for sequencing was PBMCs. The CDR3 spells CASSQSGIRNQPQHF. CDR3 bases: TGTGCCAGTAGCCAATCGGGGATCCGCAATCAGCCCCAGCATTTT.